This passage covers 24 T cell receptor beta chains from one sample sequenced in a study of T cells in Graves' hyperthyroidism and ophthalmopathy. Amplified regions were TCR beta CDR3 sequences from RNA transcripts. First-round RT-PCR with HTBI primers amplified the TCR CDR3 region. MiXCR, run by TCRdb on the multiplex PCR reads, gives a single entry per CDR3 protein. Of a few hundred thousand distinct CDR3 sequences listed, less than 20% were seen once; the top ten hold 15% to 19%. The sequenced material came from blood. Receptor source: a woman aged 40 to 50 with Graves' ophthalmopathy.

V is TRBV29-1 and J is TRBJ2-7, with 7 nucleotides matching TRBD2. Losses at the gene ends were 4 bases for V and 3 bases for J; bases not matched to a gene: 3. The CDR3 consists of 12 residues. Germline V gene lookup returns CDR1 SQVTM and CDR2 ANQGSEA. The CDR3 nucleotides are TGCAGCGTTGCGGGGAGGGGCTACGAGCAGTACTTC. It yields the protein CSVAGRGYEQYF.

This clonotype was picked up many times. A read error may explain this, as a much larger clone is one base away. The chain links TRBV28 to TRBJ2-5; TRBD1 is a possible D gene (5 bases). The ends were cut back, 5 bases at V and 2 bases at J, with 12 bases in the middle. Germline lookup yields CDR1 MDHEN and CDR2 SYDVKM. The CDR3 contains 14 residues. This CDR3 reads CASSPEGVQETQYF. CDR3 DNA: TGTGCCAGCAGTCCCGAAGGGGTACAAGAGACCCAGTACTTC.

Ten or more counts support this clonotype. This rearrangement joins TRBV19 to TRBJ1-3; the D is unclear. The V and J ends lost 5 bases and 0 bases respectively, with 14 bases between them. Germline values: CDR1 LNHDA, CDR2 SQIVND (reference sequence). This CDR3 contains 16 residues. The CDR3 here is CASSVATILSGNTIYF. CDR3 DNA: TGTGCCAGTAGTGTCGCCACTATCCTCTCTGGAAACACCATATATTTT.

The chain has TRBV28 and TRBJ2-2; 11 positions match TRBD2. Germline CDR1 MDHEN, CDR2 SYDVKM. Trimming at V came to 2 bases and at J to 9 bases, leaving 2 bases not matched to a gene. CDR3 length equals 14 residues. CDR3 loop: CASSLTSGSRELFF. The CDR3, as DNA: TGTGCCAGCAGTTTAACTAGCGGGAGCAGGGAGCTGTTTTTT.

This clonotype was detected ten times or more. The CDR3, as DNA: TGCAGCGTTGATCCGGGCCAAGGAGAGACCCAGTACTTC. Encoded protein: CSVDPGQGETQYF. The chain recombines TRBV29-1 with TRBJ2-5; no clear D. The CDR3 covers 13 residues. V lost 3 bases to trimming and J lost 4 bases, with 12 bases between them. CDR1 and CDR2 (germline): SQVTM, ANQGSEA.

The chain has TRBV6-2 or TRBV6-3 and TRBJ1-2; D unclear. This CDR3 is 15 amino acids long. V lost 2 bases to trimming and J lost 1 base, with 11 bases between them. Germline V gene sequence: CDR1 MNHEY, CDR2 SVGEGT. The CDR3: CASSYRSRLNYGYTF. Here the CDR3 DNA reads TGTGCCAGCAGTTACCGGTCCCGTCTTAACTATGGCTACACCTTC.

This clonotype was observed many times. The V call is TRBV28, the J call TRBJ2-5; D is unresolved. CDR1 is MDHEN and CDR2 is SYDVKM in the germline V gene. The germline V and J ends were trimmed by 4 bases and 7 bases, with 10 bases remaining between them. The length of the CDR3 is 12 residues. The CDR3 spells CASSSAERTQYF. The CDR3 DNA is TGTGCCAGCAGTTCGGCTGAAAGGACCCAGTACTTC.

This clonotype was detected ten times or more. The chain recombines TRBV28 with TRBJ2-2; D gene ambiguous. Germline V gene lookup returns CDR1 MDHEN and CDR2 SYDVKM. The CDR3 is made up of 13 amino acids. Trimming pared 5 bases from V and 4 bases from J, leaving 8 bases between. CDR3 DNA: TGTGCCAGCAGTCCCCTTATCACCGGGGAGCTGTTTTTT. Amino acid sequence: CASSPLITGELFF. The whole variable domain, remainder taken from reference TRBV28 and TRBJ2-2, is DVKVTQSSRYLVKRTGEKVFLECVQDMDHENMFWYRQDPGLGLRLIYFSYDVKMKEKGDIPEGYSVSREKKERFSLILESASTNQTSMYLCASSPLITGELFFGEGSRLTVL.

This clonotype appeared a few times. No conserved phenylalanine or tryptophan ends this CDR3, so it is likely a read error. The rearrangement uses TRBV4-3 and TRBJ1-2, with 9 bases aligning to TRBD1. The CDR3 covers 15 residues. Germline CDR1 LGHNA, CDR2 YSLEER. V gave up 1 base and J gave up 6 bases; unmatched junction bases: 6. The DNA for the CDR3 is TGCGCCAGCAGCCAAGGGGACAGGGACAGCGATGGCTACACCCTC. This gives the protein CASSQGDRDSDGYTL.

This clonotype was seen many times. The CDR3 DNA sequence: TGTGCCAGCAGTTTGCGGGAGAGCAAGCAGTACTTC. Its translation is CASSLRESKQYF. The V and J genes are TRBV12-3 or TRBV12-4 and TRBJ2-7; 7 nucleotides align to TRBD2. The CDR3 spans 12 residues. After removal of 3 bases from V and 8 bases from J, the junction contained 4 bases not matched to a gene.

This clonotype appeared many times. The chain carries TRBV7-9 and TRBJ2-5; TRBD2 agrees at 8 bases. The CDR3 runs to 14 residues. Germline assignment: CDR1 SEHNR and CDR2 FQNEAQ (reference sequence). The trim removed 3 bases at V and 4 bases at J, leaving 4 bases unmatched. CDR3 residues: CASSFSGRIETQYF. CDR3 in DNA: TGTGCCAGCAGCTTCAGCGGGAGAATAGAGACCCAGTACTTC.

This clonotype was detected ten times or more. J is TRBJ2-7 and V is TRBV6-1; D is tentatively TRBD1 or TRBD2 (5 bases each). This CDR3 is built from 15 residues. Germline V gene sequence: CDR1 MNHNS, CDR2 SASEGT. The ends were cut back, 3 bases at V and 3 bases at J, with 15 bases in the middle. The CDR3 nucleotides read TGTGCCAGCAGTGAGAGACGCACGGGGCGCTACGAGCAGTACTTC. Translated, it gives CASSERRTGRYEQYF.

This chain uses TRBV12-3 or TRBV12-4 with TRBJ2-7; 8 bases are shared with TRBD1. J lost 8 bases, V lost 6 bases, and 9 bases had no gene match. This CDR3 contains 13 residues. This chain's CDR3 is CASSPSGQVKQYF. DNA of the CDR3: TGTGCCAGCAGCCCTTCGGGACAGGTCAAGCAGTACTTC.

DNA for the CDR3: TGTGCCAGCAGTGAAGCGGGACAGGGCATTGAGCAGTACTTC. It specifies CASSEAGQGIEQYF. The gene calls are TRBV6-1 and TRBJ2-7; 9 positions match TRBD1. Per germline, CDR1 MNHNS and CDR2 SASEGT. V shed 0 bases and J 7 bases; nucleotides not matched to a gene: 4. The CDR3 is made up of 14 amino acids.

In its sample, this clonotype was seen many times. The rearrangement uses TRBV4-1 and TRBJ2-7; TRBD1 matches 10 bases. Per germline, CDR1 MGHRA and CDR2 YSYEKL. J gave up 5 bases and V 4 bases, and 5 bases lay outside the gene matches. This CDR3 contains 14 residues. CDR3 loop: CASSPRDRGNEQYF. In DNA form, the CDR3 reads TGCGCCAGCAGCCCCCGGGACAGGGGTAACGAGCAGTACTTC.

This clonotype was counted many times. This chain uses TRBV29-1 with TRBJ1-1; D remains unclear. V lost 4 bases and J 7 bases, leaving 10 bases between the germline ends. Germline V CDR1 and CDR2: SQVTM, ANQGSEA. The CDR3 sequence is 11 residues long. This chain's CDR3 is CSVVYVDEAFF. For the CDR3, the DNA is TGCAGCGTTGTGTACGTAGATGAAGCTTTCTTT. The full variable domain, rest sourced from reference TRBV29-1 and TRBJ1-1, is SAVISQKPSRDICQRGTSLTIQCQVDSQVTMMFWYRQQPGQSLTLIATANQGSEATYESGFVIDKFPISRPNLTFSTLTVSNMSPEDSSIYLCSVVYVDEAFFGQGTRLTVV.

The chain uses TRBV27 and TRBJ2-7; 9 bases are shared with TRBD1. CDR1 MNHEY and CDR2 SMNVEV come from the germline V gene (reference sequence). Trimming took 6 bases from V and 1 from J; bases not matched to a gene: 7. CDR3 length: 15 amino acids. The CDR3 spells CASRVSGTGSYEQYF. For the CDR3, the DNA is TGTGCCAGCAGAGTATCCGGGACAGGGTCCTACGAGCAGTACTTC.

This clonotype was picked up many times. The chain combines TRBV9 with TRBJ1-1; 8 bases map to TRBD1. The CDR3 spans 15 residues. Germline loops: CDR1 SGDLS, CDR2 YYNGEE. The V and J ends lost 4 bases and 0 bases, in that order; junction bases with no gene match: 5. This CDR3 reads CASSRTGNMNTEAFF. The CDR3 nucleotides read TGTGCCAGCAGCAGGACAGGGAACATGAACACTGAAGCTTTCTTT.

The chain carries TRBV5-1 and TRBJ2-5, with TRBD1 identical over 7 bases. This CDR3 is built from 15 residues. CDR1 and CDR2 from the germline V gene are SGHRS and YFSETQ. Trimming cost V 0 bases and J 5 bases; bases outside gene matches: 7. Here the CDR3 reads CASSLAGQTGETQYF. The CDR3 region has the DNA TGCGCCAGCAGCTTGGCGGGACAGACGGGGGAGACCCAGTACTTC. Together with reference TRBV5-1 and TRBJ2-5, the CDR3 gives the full variable domain: KAGVTQTPRYLIKTRGQQVTLSCSPISGHRSVSWYQQTPGQGLQFLFEYFSETQRNKGNFPGRFSGRQFSNSRSEMNVSTLELGDSALYLCASSLAGQTGETQYFGPGTRLLVL.

This clonotype was seen repeatedly, ten times or more. The chain uses TRBV29-1 and TRBJ1-2, with D maybe TRBD1 (6 bases). The CDR3 contains 16 residues. Looked up from germline, CDR1 is SQVTM and CDR2 is ANQGSEA. The V end lost 0 bases, the J end lost 4 bases, and 18 bases lay between the germline ends. The CDR3 DNA sequence: TGCAGCGTTGAAGATCTGTTACCGGGACACCCCTATGGCTACACCTTC. Amino acids: CSVEDLLPGHPYGYTF.

In this sample, this clonotype turned up many times. It may be a read error: a sequence one base away is much more abundant. This sequence joins TRBV28 and TRBJ1-1; no firm D call. V was pared by 3 bases and J by 1 base, with 12 bases between. The CDR3 spans 15 residues. Germline CDR1 and CDR2: MDHEN and SYDVKM. The CDR3 reads CASSFVLGQNTEAFF. The CDR3 nucleotides are TGTGCCAGCAGTTTCGTGCTTGGGCAGAACACTGAAGCTTTCTTT.

Of note for this clonotype: This clone may be a read error of a much larger clone one base away. The chain has TRBV5-1 and TRBJ2-5, with a possible D match to TRBD1 (6 bases). From germline, CDR1 is SGHRS and CDR2 YFSETQ. The CDR3 extends over 15 amino acids. The V end lost 4 bases, the J end lost 1 base, and 14 bases lay between the germline ends. CDR3 coding DNA: TGCGCCAGCAGCCCTACGTACAGGGTCCAAGAGACCCAGTACTTC. Protein: CASSPTYRVQETQYF.

This clonotype was detected once. This chain joins TRBV6-2 or TRBV6-3 and TRBJ2-7; possible D gene TRBD1, 5 bases. Germline CDR1 MNHEY, CDR2 SVGEGT. Trimming left V 4 bases short and J 5 bases short, with 9 bases between. The CDR3 sequence is 12 residues long. CDR3 in amino acids: CASSSQGHEQYF. The CDR3 DNA sequence: TGTGCCAGCAGTTCGCAGGGCCACGAGCAGTACTTC.

This clonotype was counted many times. This chain joins TRBV3-1 and TRBJ1-1; D may be TRBD1 (5 bases). The CDR3 covers 13 residues. V was cut by 6 bases and J by 3 bases, with 11 bases left in between. The germline V gene has CDR1 LGHDT and CDR2 YNNKEL (reference sequence). CDR3: CASSLRVDTEAFF. The DNA of the CDR3 is TGTGCCAGCAGTCTCAGGGTAGACACTGAAGCTTTCTTT.